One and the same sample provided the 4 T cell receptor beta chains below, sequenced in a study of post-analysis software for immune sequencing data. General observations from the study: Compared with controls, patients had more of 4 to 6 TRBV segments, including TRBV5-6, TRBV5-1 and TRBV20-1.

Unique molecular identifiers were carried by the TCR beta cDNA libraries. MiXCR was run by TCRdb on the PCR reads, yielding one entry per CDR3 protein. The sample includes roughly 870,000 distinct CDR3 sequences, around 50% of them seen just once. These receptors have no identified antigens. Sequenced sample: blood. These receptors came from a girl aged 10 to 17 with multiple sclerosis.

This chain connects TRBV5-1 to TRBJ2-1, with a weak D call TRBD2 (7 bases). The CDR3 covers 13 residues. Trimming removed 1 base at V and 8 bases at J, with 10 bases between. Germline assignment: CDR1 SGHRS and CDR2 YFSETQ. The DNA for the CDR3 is TGCGCCAGCAGCTTGAGGGGGGGCGATGAGCAGTTCTTC. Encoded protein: CASSLRGGDEQFF.

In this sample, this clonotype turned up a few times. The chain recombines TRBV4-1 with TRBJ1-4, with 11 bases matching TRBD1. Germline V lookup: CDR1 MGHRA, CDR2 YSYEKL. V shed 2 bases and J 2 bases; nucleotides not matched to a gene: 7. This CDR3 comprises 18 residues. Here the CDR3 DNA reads TGCGCCAGCAGCCAAACCGGGACAGGGGGAACGACTAATGAAAAACTGTTTTTT. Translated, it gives CASSQTGTGGTTNEKLFF.

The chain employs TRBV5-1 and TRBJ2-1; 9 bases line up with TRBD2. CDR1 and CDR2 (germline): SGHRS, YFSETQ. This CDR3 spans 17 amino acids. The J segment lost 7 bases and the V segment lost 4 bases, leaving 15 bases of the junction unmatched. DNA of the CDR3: TGCGCCAGCAGCCACGGGGTAAAAAGCGGGAGGTTGAATGAGCAGTTCTTC. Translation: CASSHGVKSGRLNEQFF.

CDR3 loop: CASSDSYPYYGYTF. The CDR3 region has the DNA TGCGCCAGCAGTGACTCCTACCCATACTATGGCTACACCTTC. The chain recombines TRBV10-2 with TRBJ1-2, with D uncertain. Trimming shortened V by 3 bases and J by 3 bases, and 11 bases separated the two germline ends. CDR3 size: 14 residues. Germline V lookup: CDR1 WSHSY, CDR2 SAAADI.